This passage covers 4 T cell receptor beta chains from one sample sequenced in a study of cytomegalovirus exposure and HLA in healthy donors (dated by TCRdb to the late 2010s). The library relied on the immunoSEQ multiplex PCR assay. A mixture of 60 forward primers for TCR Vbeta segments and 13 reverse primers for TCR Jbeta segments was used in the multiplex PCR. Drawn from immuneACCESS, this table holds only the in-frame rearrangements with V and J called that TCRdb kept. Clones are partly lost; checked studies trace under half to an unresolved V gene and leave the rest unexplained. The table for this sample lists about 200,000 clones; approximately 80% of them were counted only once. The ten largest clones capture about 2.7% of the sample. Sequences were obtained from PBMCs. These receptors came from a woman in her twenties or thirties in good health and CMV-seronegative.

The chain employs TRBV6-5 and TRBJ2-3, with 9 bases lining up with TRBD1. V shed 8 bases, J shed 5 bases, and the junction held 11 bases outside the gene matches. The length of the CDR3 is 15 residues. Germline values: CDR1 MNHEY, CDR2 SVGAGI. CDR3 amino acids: CASGALTGGRDTQYF. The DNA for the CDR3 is TGTGCCAGCGGGGCACTCACAGGGGGCAGAGATACGCAGTATTTT.

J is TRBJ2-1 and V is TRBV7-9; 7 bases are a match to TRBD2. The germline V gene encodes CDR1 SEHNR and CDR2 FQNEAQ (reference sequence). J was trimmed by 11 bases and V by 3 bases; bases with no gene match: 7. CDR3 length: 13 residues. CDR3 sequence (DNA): TGTGCCAGCAGCTTCCCTAGCGGCCCCAAGCAGTTCTTC. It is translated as CASSFPSGPKQFF.

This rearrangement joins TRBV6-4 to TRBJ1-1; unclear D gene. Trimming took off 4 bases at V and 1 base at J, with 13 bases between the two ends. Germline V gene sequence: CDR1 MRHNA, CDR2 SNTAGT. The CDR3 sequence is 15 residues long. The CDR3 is CASSARTRRNTEAFF. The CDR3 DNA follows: TGTGCCAGCAGTGCGCGAACCCGGAGGAACACTGAAGCTTTCTTT.

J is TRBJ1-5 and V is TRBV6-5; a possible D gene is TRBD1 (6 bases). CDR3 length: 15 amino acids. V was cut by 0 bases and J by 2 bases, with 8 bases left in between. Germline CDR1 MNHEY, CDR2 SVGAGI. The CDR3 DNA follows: TGTGCCAGCAGTTACTCGTCAGGGGGCAATCAGCCCCAGCATTTT. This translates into CASSYSSGGNQPQHF.